This paragraph reports one T cell receptor (beta chain). Its antigen is undetermined. Cocultured for about 6 days at 37°C were the mixed lymphocyte reaction cells. This entry comes from a study of siplizumab effects on memory and regulatory T cells. Study information: Mixed lymphocyte reactions were matched in twos, containing siplizumab at roughly 0.9 ug/mL or lacking drug.

The data were produced by immunoSEQ multiplex PCR, yet TCRdb's version contains in-frame clones alone and is incomplete. Of roughly 11,000 clones listed, around 46% are singletons. Study conclusions and caveats: Alloreactive CD4+ clones that could be mapped were on average approximately 69% Treg-derived with siplizumab, against roughly 27% in controls.

This CDR3 has 13 residues. Germline V gene data show CDR1 as SQVTM and CDR2 as ANQGSEA. V was trimmed by 0 bases and J by 3 bases, leaving 8 bases between them. The clonotype originates from a human donor in good health; the cells came from an allogeneic mixed lymphocyte reaction. Some clones in this sample may be carry-over from other donors' samples. Sequencing was carried out using CFSE-low (dividing) CD8+ T cells sorted from an allogeneic mixed lymphocyte reaction. J is TRBJ1-2 and V is TRBV29-1; no firm D call. The chain's CDR3 is CSVEDRLDYGYTF. CDR3 sequence (DNA): TGCAGCGTTGAAGATAGGCTTGACTATGGCTACACCTTC.